A selection of T cell receptor beta chains follows, all from one sample in a study of PD-L1 blockade in urothelial cancer. Produced via immunoSEQ multiplex PCR; TCRdb's table is partial and in-frame only. The top ten hold 11% of the sample, which has roughly 40,000 clones, approximately 91% seen once. The starting material was PBMCs, obtained around atezolizumab (anti-PD-L1) treatment. Source of these receptors: a woman aged 60-75 years with urothelial cancer. Each CDR3 is given with its conserved first and last residue. Each record gives: V gene, D gene, clone size, J gene, CDR3 DNA, CDR3 protein. D genes are given only for firm matches. Only some rows state a clone size, as once, few, many or a class for expanded clones.

>TRBV18|.|.|TRBJ1-5
TGTGCCAGCTCACCAAGGGGAACTTATAGCAATCAGCCCCAGCATTTT
CASSPRGTYSNQPQHF
>TRBV2|TRBD1|.|TRBJ1-2
TGTGCCAGCAGGCAGGGACAGACAAGGCATGGCTACACCTTC
CASRQGQTRHGYTF
>TRBV28|TRBD2|.|TRBJ2-7
TGTGCCAGCAGTTTTTGGGCTAGCGGGAAAACAGCCTACGAGCAGTACTTC
CASSFWASGKTAYEQYF
>TRBV28|TRBD1|.|TRBJ1-1
TGTGCCAGCAGAGGACAGGGGGAGTTTGGGACTGAAGCTTTCTTT
CASRGQGEFGTEAFF
>TRBV6-5|.|.|TRBJ2-5
TGTGCCAGCAGTTCCTCGTCAGGGTTAGGCGAGACCCAGTACTTC
CASSSSSGLGETQYF
>TRBV27|TRBD1|.|TRBJ2-7
TGTGCCAGCAGTGTGGACAGGGCCTCCTACGAGCAGTACTTC
CASSVDRASYEQYF
>TRBV21-1|.|.|TRBJ2-3
TGTGCCAGCATAGGACAGGGTGGGACAGATACGCAGTATTTT
CASIGQGGTDTQYF
>TRBV4-1|.|few|TRBJ2-1
TGCGCCAGCAGCCAAGGACTAGGGTTTCCTAGAAATGAGCAGTTCTTC
CASSQGLGFPRNEQFF
>TRBV11-3|.|.|TRBJ2-2
TGTGCCAGCAGCTTAGAAGGAGGAGGGGAGCTGTTTTTT
CASSLEGGGELFF
>TRBV19|TRBD2|.|TRBJ2-3
TGTGCCAGTGAGCCTAGCGGGGCTAGCACAGATACGCAGTATTTT
CASEPSGASTDTQYF
>TRBV7-3|TRBD2|.|TRBJ2-3
TGTGCCAGCAGCTCCCGCGGGACTAGCGGATTAGATACGCAGTATTTT
CASSSRGTSGLDTQYF
>TRBV7-3|TRBD2|.|TRBJ2-1
TGTGCCAGCAGCTTGACGGGACTAGCGGGAGGCGGCAATGAGCAGTTCTTC
CASSLTGLAGGGNEQFF
>TRBV30|.|.|TRBJ1-1
TGTGCCTGGAGTGCGACACTCAACACTGAAGCTTTCTTT
CAWSATLNTEAFF
>TRBV5-1|.|.|TRBJ2-5
TGCGCCAGCAGCAGGGGATATCAAGAGACCCAGTACTTC
CASSRGYQETQYF
>TRBV11-2|.|.|TRBJ2-7
TGTGCCAGCAGCCGTCTAGACGGTGGGGGGTTCCCCTACGAGCAGTACTTC
CASSRLDGGGFPYEQYF
>TRBV30|.|.|TRBJ1-4
TGTGCCTGGAGTGTAAATCGGGGGTTTGGGGAAAAACTGTTTTTT
CAWSVNRGFGEKLFF
>TRBV2|.|.|TRBJ2-3
TGTGCCAGCAGCGGCTGGAGGGAAGGGAGGGGGATTAGCACAGATACGCAGTATTTT
CASSGWREGRGISTDTQYF
>TRBV5-4|.|.|TRBJ2-7
TGTGCCAGCAGCTTGGCGGGAGAAGCTTACGAGCAGTACTTC
CASSLAGEAYEQYF
>TRBV5-4|.|.|TRBJ1-4
TGTGCCAGCAGCGCTAGGGGGACGGATGAAAAACTGTTTTTT
CASSARGTDEKLFF
>TRBV27|.|.|TRBJ1-2
TGTGCCAGCAGTATGCGAAGGGGGTTCTCCTATGGCTACACCTTC
CASSMRRGFSYGYTF
>TRBV16|.|few|TRBJ2-1
TGTGCCAGCAGCCAAAACAGCAATGAGCAGTTCTTC
CASSQNSNEQFF
>TRBV19|TRBD2|.|TRBJ2-1
TGTGCCAGTAGCCTGGGCGGGGGGAAATACAATGAGCAGTTCTTC
CASSLGGGKYNEQFF
>TRBV7-9|TRBD1|.|TRBJ1-4
TGTGCCAGCAGCTTAAACACAGGGGGGTACGAAAAACTGTTTTTT
CASSLNTGGYEKLFF